The 25 T cell receptor beta chains listed next were all sequenced from one sample in a study of Graves' ophthalmopathy and Graves' hyperthyroidism. RNA transcripts were the source from which TCR beta CDR3 regions were amplified. HTBI primers served in a first-round RT-PCR, which a second-round multiplex PCR followed. TCRdb passed the multiplex PCR reads through MiXCR, listing each CDR3 protein once. The sample has around 1,000,000 distinct CDR3 sequences; 35% to 40% are singletons. The sequenced sample consisted of peripheral blood or thyroid tissue (not recorded which). The receptors derive from an adult man with Graves' hyperthyroidism.

V usage is TRBV29-1 and J usage is TRBJ2-3; 9 positions match TRBD2. CDR3 length: 15 residues. Per germline, CDR1 SQVTM and CDR2 ANQGSEA. V trimming: 2 bases; J trimming: 0 bases; junction bases outside the gene matches: 3. The CDR3 nucleotides read TGCAGCGTTGAACTAGCGGGGACTAGCACAGATACGCAGTATTTT. This translates into CSVELAGTSTDTQYF.

Ten or more counts support this clonotype. This chain joins TRBV7-2 and TRBJ1-5; D remains unclear. The V end was cut by 2 bases, the J end by 0 bases, with 8 bases between. This CDR3 is 15 amino acids long. Germline CDR1 reads SGHTA; CDR2 reads FQGNSA. CDR3 nucleotide sequence: TGTGCCAGCAGCTTATACAGACTTAGCAATCAGCCCCAGCATTTT. Translating it yields CASSLYRLSNQPQHF.

The rearrangement joins TRBV28 to TRBJ1-4; tentative D call: TRBD1 (5 bases). CDR1 MDHEN and CDR2 SYDVKM come from the germline V gene. The CDR3 has 15 amino acids. V lost 6 bases to trimming and J lost 6 bases, with 17 bases between them. The CDR3 DNA is TGTGCCAGCAGCCCAGGGAATCGGGCCGATGAAAAACTGTTTTTT. This codes for CASSPGNRADEKLFF.

Ten or more counts support this clonotype. Its ends do not fully match the called genes, so a read error is possible. The chain links TRBV19 to TRBJ2-2; 8 nucleotides align to TRBD1. Germline-derived CDR1 and CDR2 are LNHDA and SQIVND (reference sequence). The CDR3 contains 14 residues. The chain's CDR3 is CASSITGGTGELFF. CDR3 DNA: TGCGCCAGCAGCATCACAGGGGGCACCGGGGAGCTGTTTTTT.

There are a few counts of this clonotype. CDR3 in DNA: TGTGCCAGCTCACCGCCCATGAGGCAGCAAGAGACCCAGTACTTC. It yields the protein CASSPPMRQQETQYF. V and J are TRBV18 and TRBJ2-5; D is unclear. With 3 bases removed from V and 2 bases from J, the gap between germline ends came to 13 bases. The CDR3 consists of 15 residues. Germline lookup yields CDR1 KGHSH and CDR2 LQKENI.

The rearrangement joins TRBV7-2 to TRBJ2-2; perhaps TRBD1 as D (5 bases). The CDR3 extends over 15 amino acids. The germline V gene has CDR1 SGHTA and CDR2 FQGNSA. Trimming removed 5 bases from V and 5 bases from J, with 15 bases in between. As DNA, the CDR3 is TGTGCCAGCAGCCCCAGGGCCCTGGGTACCGGGGAGCTGTTTTTT. Its protein product is CASSPRALGTGELFF.

The V gene is TRBV11-2, the J gene TRBJ2-5, with D tentatively TRBD2 (6 bases). Between the trimmed V and J ends, which lost 0 bases and 7 bases, there was a span of 12 bases. This CDR3 is built from 14 residues. The germline gives CDR1 SGHAT, CDR2 FQNNGV. The CDR3 spells CASSLDARGGTQYF. CDR3 nucleotide sequence: TGTGCCAGCAGCTTAGATGCAAGGGGAGGGACCCAGTACTTC.

This sequence joins TRBV5-1 and TRBJ2-5; 7 bases align to TRBD2. V was pared by 3 bases and J by 5 bases, with 10 bases of the junction left unmatched. The germline V gene has CDR1 SGHRS and CDR2 YFSETQ. The CDR3 has 15 residues. CDR3 DNA: TGCGCCAGCAGCTCGGCGGGGGAGGCGTGGGAGACCCAGTACTTC. This translates into CASSSAGEAWETQYF.

The chain is built from TRBV30 and TRBJ1-1; no clear D. Germline values: CDR1 GTSNPN, CDR2 SVGIG (reference sequence). The germline V and J ends were trimmed by 3 bases and 1 base, with 9 bases remaining between them. The CDR3 sequence is 13 residues long. CDR3: CAWRKGSNTEAFF. The CDR3 DNA sequence: TGTGCCTGGAGAAAGGGTTCGAACACTGAAGCTTTCTTT. Full variable domain (missing parts from reference TRBV30 and TRBJ1-1): SQTIHQWPATLVQPVGSPLSLECTVEGTSNPNLYWYRQAAGRGLQLLFYSVGIGQISSEVPQNLSASRPQDRQFILSSKKLLLSDSGFYLCAWRKGSNTEAFFGQGTRLTVV.

This clonotype was recorded at least ten times. The chain carries TRBV19 and TRBJ2-7; 8 bases fit TRBD2. The CDR3 runs to 14 residues. Looked up from germline, CDR1 is LNHDA and CDR2 is SQIVND (reference sequence). The V segment lost 7 bases and the J segment 2 bases; nucleotides outside the gene matches: 7. The CDR3 here is CASTSGGTAYEQYF. DNA of the CDR3: TGTGCCAGTACCAGCGGGGGAACGGCCTACGAGCAGTACTTC.

V usage is TRBV10-2 and J usage is TRBJ2-6; D not certain. The CDR3 spans 16 residues. V lost 4 bases and J lost 0, with 10 bases in between. Germline CDR1 WSHSY, CDR2 SAAADI. CDR3 DNA: TGCGCCAGCAGTGTTTGGGGTAGCTCTGGGGCCAACGTCCTGACTTTC. This encodes CASSVWGSSGANVLTF.

This clonotype was picked up many times. The rearrangement uses TRBV12-3 or TRBV12-4 and TRBJ1-5; D may be TRBD1 (5 bases). The length of the CDR3 is 14 residues. The V gene lost 5 bases and the J gene lost 2 bases, with 10 bases spanning the gap. Here the CDR3 DNA reads TGTGCCAGCAGTGCCGGACAACGCAATCAGCCCCAGCATTTT. Translating gives CASSAGQRNQPQHF.

This clonotype was recorded at least ten times. The chain has TRBV7-3 and TRBJ2-6; 8 bases match TRBD2. CDR3 length equals 18 residues. V was clipped by 2 bases and J by 0 bases; unmatched bases: 6. Germline V gene sequence: CDR1 SGHTA, CDR2 FQGTGA. CDR3 residues: CASSLRVAGSSGANVLTF. The CDR3 DNA reads as TGTGCCAGCAGCTTACGGGTAGCGGGGAGCTCTGGGGCCAACGTCCTGACTTTC.

This clonotype was seen more than once but under ten times. This sequence joins TRBV14 and TRBJ1-1, with D unclear. This CDR3 has 12 residues. The germline CDR1 and CDR2 sequences are SGHDN and FVKESK. With 4 bases removed from V and 10 bases from J, the gap between germline ends came to 13 bases. CDR3 region: CASSPPSGSAFF. CDR3 bases: TGTGCCAGCAGCCCACCTTCGGGTTCAGCTTTCTTT.

The chain has TRBV9 and TRBJ2-7, with a weak D call TRBD1 (5 bases). This CDR3 has 14 residues. V lost 4 bases and J 3 bases, leaving 14 bases between the germline ends. The germline V gene encodes CDR1 SGDLS and CDR2 YYNGEE. The CDR3 DNA follows: TGTGCCAGCAGCCAAGTTGGGGCCAGCTACGAGCAGTACTTC. It yields the protein CASSQVGASYEQYF.

This clonotype was detected many times. The chain links TRBV6-1 to TRBJ1-6; a possible D gene is TRBD1 (5 bases). The CDR3 has 18 amino acids. The V and J ends lost 6 bases and 1 base respectively, with 19 bases between them. CDR1 and CDR2 from the germline V gene are MNHNS and SASEGT. The CDR3 region is CASSRGGGNLSYNSPLHF. Written as DNA, the CDR3 is TGTGCCAGCAGCCGAGGTGGGGGAAATTTATCCTATAATTCACCCCTCCACTTT.

This chain links TRBV7-6 with TRBJ2-3; D might be TRBD2 (6 bases). Trimming stripped 7 bases from V and 1 base from J, with 18 bases between. Germline lookup yields CDR1 SGHVS and CDR2 FNYEAQ. CDR3 length equals 16 residues. CDR3 sequence reads: CASTIRSGGGTDTQYF. DNA for the CDR3: TGTGCCAGCACCATTAGGTCGGGCGGGGGCACAGATACGCAGTATTTT. Drawing the rest from reference TRBV7-6 and TRBJ2-3, the complete variable domain is GAGVSQSPRYKVTKRGQDVALRCDPISGHVSLYWYRQALGQGPEFLTYFNYEAQQDKSGLPNDRFSAERPEGSISTLTIQRTEQRDSAMYRCASTIRSGGGTDTQYFGPGTRLTVL.

This clonotype has more than one count but fewer than ten. This chain links TRBV4-1 with TRBJ2-7; 8 nucleotides line up with TRBD2. The CDR3 runs to 13 residues. Trimming cost V 0 bases and J 6 bases; bases outside gene matches: 1. Germline V CDR1 and CDR2: MGHRA, YSYEKL. The CDR3 DNA reads as TGCGCCAGCAGCCAAGACCTAGCGGGCGAGCAGTACTTC. Translation gives CASSQDLAGEQYF.

In this sample, this clonotype turned up once. The V gene is TRBV29-1, the J gene TRBJ2-7; D gene ambiguous. Germline lookup yields CDR1 SQVTM and CDR2 ANQGSEA. This CDR3 region has 9 residues. Deletions cut 8 bases from V and 6 bases from J, with 8 bases between. The CDR3 DNA is TGCAGCCAATGGACCGAGCAGTACTTC. This translates into CSQWTEQYF.

This clonotype was observed a handful of times. The missing conserved phenylalanine or tryptophan at the end of this CDR3 makes a read error likely. The DNA is left out, because the CDR3 cannot be placed on it with certainty; the CDR3 is given as TCRdb lists it. V is TRBV29-1 and J is TRBJ1-1. The CDR3 region is 8 residues in length, termini included. In germline, CDR1 is SQVTM, CDR2 ANQGSEA. This CDR3 reads CSVEHYSG.

At least ten counts were recorded for this clonotype. The V and J genes are TRBV6-5 and TRBJ1-2; 10 bases are a match to TRBD1. The V gene end was trimmed by 6 bases and the J gene end by 10 bases; junction bases not matched to a gene: 5. The CDR3 has 12 residues. Germline loops: CDR1 MNHEY, CDR2 SVGAGI. CDR3 protein: CASSNGQGDYTF. The CDR3 coding sequence is TGTGCCAGCAGCAACGGACAGGGGGACTACACCTTC.

V is TRBV29-1 and J is TRBJ2-3; 9 bases match TRBD2. The better agreement between TRBJ2-1 and the DNA end casts doubt on the J call. CDR3 length equals 15 residues. Germline CDR1 and CDR2: SQVTM and ANQGSEA. CDR3 residues: CSVEGLAGTYNEQFF. CDR3 nucleotide sequence: TGCAGCGTTGAGGGGCTAGCGGGAACCTACAATGAGCAGTTCTTC.

The chain uses TRBV20-1 and TRBJ2-5; 9 bases agree with TRBD1. The CDR3 spans 13 residues. V lost 1 base to trimming and J lost 9 bases; unmatched junction nucleotides: 6. Germline CDR1 is DFQATT and CDR2 is SNEGSKA (reference sequence). CDR3 nucleotides: TGCAGTGCTAGAGGACAGGGGGATCAGCCCCAGTACTTC. Its translation is CSARGQGDQPQYF.

With regard to this clonotype: This may stem from a read error, because a much larger clone lies one nucleotide away. The J gene is TRBJ2-5, the V gene TRBV9; 7 nucleotides align to TRBD1. Trimming removed 0 bases from V and 5 bases from J; junction bases left unmatched: 10. This CDR3 is 16 amino acids long. Germline-derived CDR1 and CDR2 are SGDLS and YYNGEE. The CDR3 loop is CASSVGFKTGLETQYF. CDR3 DNA: TGTGCCAGCAGCGTAGGATTCAAGACAGGGCTTGAGACCCAGTACTTC. The full variable domain, with the rest looked up from reference TRBV9 and TRBJ2-5, is DSGVTQTPKHLITATGQRVTLRCSPRSGDLSVYWYQQSLDQGLQFLIQYYNGEERAKGNILERFSAQQFPDLHSELNLSSLELGDSALYFCASSVGFKTGLETQYFGPGTRLLVL.

In this sample, this clonotype turned up many times. The V gene is TRBV7-2, the J gene TRBJ1-2, with a possible D match to TRBD1 (6 bases). Germline CDR1 and CDR2: SGHTA and FQGNSA. This CDR3 spans 13 amino acids. V was pared by 5 bases and J by 5 bases, with 12 bases between. The chain's CDR3 is CASSATQGYGYTF. CDR3 bases: TGTGCCAGCAGCGCTACCCAGGGGTATGGCTACACCTTC.